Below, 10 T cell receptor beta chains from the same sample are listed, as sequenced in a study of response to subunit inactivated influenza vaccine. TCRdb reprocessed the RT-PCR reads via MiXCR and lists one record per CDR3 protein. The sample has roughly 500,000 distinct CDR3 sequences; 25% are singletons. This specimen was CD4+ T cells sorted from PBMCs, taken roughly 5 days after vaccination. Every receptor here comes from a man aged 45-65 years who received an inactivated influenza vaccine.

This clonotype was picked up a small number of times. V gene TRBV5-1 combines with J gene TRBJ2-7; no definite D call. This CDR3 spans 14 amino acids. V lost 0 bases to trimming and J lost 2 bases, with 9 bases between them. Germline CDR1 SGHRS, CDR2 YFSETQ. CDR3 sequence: CASSLGRPTYEQYF. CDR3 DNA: TGCGCCAGCAGCTTGGGGAGACCGACCTACGAGCAGTACTTC.

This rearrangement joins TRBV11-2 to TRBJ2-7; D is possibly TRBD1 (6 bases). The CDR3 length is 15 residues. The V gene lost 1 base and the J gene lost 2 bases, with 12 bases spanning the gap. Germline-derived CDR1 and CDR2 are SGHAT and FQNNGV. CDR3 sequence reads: CASSLGWDKTYEQYF. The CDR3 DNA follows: TGTGCCAGCAGCTTAGGGTGGGACAAGACCTACGAGCAGTACTTC. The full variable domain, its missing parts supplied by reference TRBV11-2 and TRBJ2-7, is EAGVAQSPRYKIIEKRQSVAFWCNPISGHATLYWYQQILGQGPKLLIQFQNNGVVDDSQLPKDRFSAERLKGVDSTLKIQPAKLEDSAVYLCASSLGWDKTYEQYFGPGTRLTVT.

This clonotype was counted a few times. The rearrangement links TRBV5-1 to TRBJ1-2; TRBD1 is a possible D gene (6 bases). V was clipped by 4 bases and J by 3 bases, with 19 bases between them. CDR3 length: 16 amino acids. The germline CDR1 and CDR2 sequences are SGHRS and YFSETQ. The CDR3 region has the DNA TGCGCCAGCAGCAAGTTTACGACAGGTCAAGACTATGGCTACACCTTC. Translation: CASSKFTTGQDYGYTF.

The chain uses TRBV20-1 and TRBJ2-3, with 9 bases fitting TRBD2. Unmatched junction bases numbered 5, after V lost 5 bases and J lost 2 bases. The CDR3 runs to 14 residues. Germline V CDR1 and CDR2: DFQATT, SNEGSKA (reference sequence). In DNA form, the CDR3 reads TGCAGTGCTTACCTAGCGGGGTTCACAGATACGCAGTATTTT. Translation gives CSAYLAGFTDTQYF.

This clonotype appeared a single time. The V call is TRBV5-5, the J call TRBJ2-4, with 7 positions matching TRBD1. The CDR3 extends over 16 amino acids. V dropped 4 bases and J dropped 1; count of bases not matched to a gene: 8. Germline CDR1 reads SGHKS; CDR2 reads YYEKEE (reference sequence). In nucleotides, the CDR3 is TGTGCCAGCAGCAAAGGGGGCGCGTTTGCCAAAAACATTCAGTACTTC. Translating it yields CASSKGGAFAKNIQYF.

In DNA form, the CDR3 reads TGCAGCGTTAGGGCTAGCGGGAGCACCGGGGAGCTGTTTTTT. It codes for CSVRASGSTGELFF. This chain joins TRBV29-1 and TRBJ2-2, with 10 bases lining up with TRBD2. The V and J ends lost 5 bases and 4 bases, in that order; junction bases with no gene match: 4. Germline V lookup: CDR1 SQVTM, CDR2 ANQGSEA. The CDR3 runs 14 residues.

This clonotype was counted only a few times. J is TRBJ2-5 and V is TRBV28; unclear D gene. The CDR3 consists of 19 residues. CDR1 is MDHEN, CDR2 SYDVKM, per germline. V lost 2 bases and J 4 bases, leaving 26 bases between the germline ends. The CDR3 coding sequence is TGTGCCAGCAGTTTAAACCCCGAACGAGAATTCTCGATGGGAGAGACCCAGTACTTC. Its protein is CASSLNPEREFSMGETQYF.

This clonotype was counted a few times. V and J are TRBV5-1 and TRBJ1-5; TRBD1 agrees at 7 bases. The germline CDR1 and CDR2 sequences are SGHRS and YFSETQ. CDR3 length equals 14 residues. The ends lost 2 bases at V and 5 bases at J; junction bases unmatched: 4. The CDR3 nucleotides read TGCGCCAGCAGCTTACAGGGGCCTGATCAGCCCCAGCATTTT. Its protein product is CASSLQGPDQPQHF.

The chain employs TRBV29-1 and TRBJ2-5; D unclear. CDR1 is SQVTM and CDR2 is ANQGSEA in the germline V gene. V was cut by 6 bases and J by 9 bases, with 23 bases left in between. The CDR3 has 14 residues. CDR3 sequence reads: CSVRERGPQVSQYF. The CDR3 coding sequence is TGCAGCGTCCGAGAACGTGGGCCTCAGGTGTCCCAGTACTTC.

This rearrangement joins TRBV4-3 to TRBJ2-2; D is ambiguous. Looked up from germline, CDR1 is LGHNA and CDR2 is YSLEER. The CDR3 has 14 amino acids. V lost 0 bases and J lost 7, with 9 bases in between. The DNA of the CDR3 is TGCGCCAGCAGCCAAGATTTGGGGATCGGGGAGCTGTTTTTT. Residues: CASSQDLGIGELFF.